This T cell receptor (beta chain) was recovered during a study of blood T cell repertoires in COVID-19 (dated by TCRdb to about 2020). As for the study more broadly: Collaborator samples came from the United States, Italy and Spain and covered acute and convalescent phases of COVID-19. Where available, HLA class I and class II types were obtained from metadata supplied by the sample provider rather than from assay-based typing. The prospective study material was composed of cDNA or gDNA derived from T cells, B-cell-depleted T cells, or PBMCs. The dataset comprised deeply sampled blood TCRbeta repertoires from subjects exposed to, actively infected with, or recovered from COVID-19. The sample metadata nearly always contained a de-identified subject ID, COVID-19 status, age in years and sex. The repertoires were released in a freely available public database intended as a resource for research on the immune response to SARS-CoV-2. The samples were drawn from two sources: the first 160 participants of the ongoing ImmuneRACE study, and 1,254 subjects contributed by 6 global collaborators. Broader findings and caveats from the paper: The amount of clinical and demographic metadata varied by source and participant and was provided uncurated.

For this clone: This receptor's antigen is unknown. Base qualities are missing; no much larger clone stands one base away.

The collaborating institutions used their own protocols to collect whole blood in K2EDTA tubes. For TCRbeta analysis, collaborators shipped samples in one of three forms: frozen whole blood, isolated PBMCs, or DNA extracted from either of those sample types. The CDR3 measures 15 amino acids from cysteine to phenylalanine. Kept here is only the CDR3 DNA, which spans 45 bases and is read in frame from base 1. V is pared back by 3 bases and J by 6 bases, with 15 bases lying between the germline termini. The germline V gene gives CDR1 as SGHVS and CDR2 as FQNEAQ. The immunoSEQ Assay, a bias-controlled multiplex PCR, was used to amplify TCRbeta CDR3 regions from genomic DNA. The authors processed their data as follows. Within the assay, amplification of reference gene primers was used to estimate how many nucleated cells each sample contained. Sequence reads were collapsed and filtered to measure the absolute abundance of every unique TCRbeta CDR3 rearrangement. For each sample, productive Simpson clonality was calculated as the square root of Simpson's diversity index over productive rearrangements. TCRdb took this table from immuneACCESS and kept in-frame rearrangements with V and J called. Such tables lack part of the clones; where checked against another copy, unresolved V genes explain under half of the gap, and the rest is unexplained. The V and J calls and clone size are taken from that table; D and trimming were inferred from the DNA. This sample has around 200,000 clones in its table, and about 85% of those were observed once. The ten largest clones add up to around 9.8% of the sample.

Sequencing was carried out using peripheral blood. The TCR sequence derives from a woman aged 80 or over with acute or convalescent COVID-19. The receptor chain draws on TRBV7-8 and TRBJ1-5, and perhaps TRBD1 as D gene, on 6 matching bases. The DNA reads as follows: TGTGCCAGCAGCTTGATGTTCAGGGGCTTTCAGCCCCAGCATTTT. Its protein product is CASSLMFRGFQPQHF.